The present TCR beta chain was sequenced within a study of blood T cells in healthy people across ages. Together with a sample-barcoded 5' primer, a J-beta primer mix was included in a second PCR lasting about 6 to 11 cycles. TCRdb called the 5' RACE reads again in MiXCR, with one record for every CDR3 protein. In the table there are about a million distinct CDR3 sequences, more than 30% of which are singletons. Those donating, healthy Caucasian individuals from Russia, were aged about 6 to 100. Total RNA, at least 5.5 micrograms per sample, came from PBMCs. Remarks on this clonotype: Its antigen remains unknown.

Points from the study as a whole: The study regarded diversity estimates from one million T cells as underestimates. When set beside aged donors, long-lived donors presented more naive CD4+ cells and higher diversity.

Germline loops: CDR1 SGHTA, CDR2 FQGNSA. The CDR3 extends over 15 amino acids. The V gene lost 5 bases and the J gene lost 6 bases, with 17 bases spanning the gap. V and J are TRBV7-2 and TRBJ2-1, with D tentatively TRBD1 or TRBD2 (5 bases each). Source material: blood. The source of this sequence is a man aged 18 to 29 in good health. CDR3: CASSQTPGTGNEQFF. CDR3 bases: TGTGCCAGCAGCCAAACACCGGGGACGGGCAATGAGCAGTTCTTC.